The 30 T cell receptor beta chains in this list originate from one sample, sequenced in a study of patients and donors after allogeneic stem cell transplantation. MiXCR, applied by TCRdb to the RT-PCR reads, yields one record per CDR3 protein. The sample consists of about a million distinct CDR3 sequences, roughly 18% of them appearing once. The sequencing input was blood, either unsorted or a sorted T cell fraction (not recorded which). These TCRs come from a human donor who was either an allogeneic HSCT recipient or a stem cell or donor lymphocyte infusion donor (not recorded which). It is not recorded whose cells these are; they may come from a transplant donor.

The rearrangement links TRBV11-2 to TRBJ2-7; D gene uncertain. The CDR3 is 13 amino acids. Trimming shortened V by 1 base and J by 5 bases, and 9 bases separated the two germline ends. CDR1 is SGHAT and CDR2 is FQNNGV in the germline V gene. CDR3 sequence (DNA): TGTGCCAGCAGCTTAGTACAGATGGACGAGCAGTACTTC. It yields the protein CASSLVQMDEQYF.

The V call is TRBV10-3, the J call TRBJ1-5; no firm D call. This CDR3 is built from 15 residues. Germline V lookup: CDR1 ENHRY, CDR2 SYGVKD. With 6 bases removed from V and 0 bases from J, the gap between germline ends came to 12 bases. The CDR3 protein is CAIRETLNSNQPQHF. The CDR3 nucleotides are TGTGCCATCAGGGAGACACTCAATAGCAATCAGCCCCAGCATTTT.

The chain uses TRBV12-3 or TRBV12-4 and TRBJ2-7, with D perhaps given as TRBD1 or TRBD2 (5 bases each). V was shortened by 1 base and J by 6 bases, with 10 bases between the two germline ends. This CDR3 comprises 13 residues. The CDR3 is CASSLGAGSEQYF. As DNA, the CDR3 is TGTGCCAGCAGTTTAGGGGCAGGGAGCGAGCAGTACTTC.

The genes are TRBV21-1 and TRBJ2-7; the listed D gene, TRBD2, was not tested against the DNA. TRBV21-1 is marked as a pseudogene. This CDR3 has 17 residues. The CDR3 coding sequence is TGTGCCAGCAGCCCCTCCCCCCACAGGGCCAAGTACTACGAGCAGTACTTC. Translation gives CASSPSPHRAKYYEQYF.

This clonotype was counted only a few times. The V call is TRBV19, the J call TRBJ2-7; tentatively, D is TRBD1 (6 bases). The CDR3 has 14 residues. CDR1 is LNHDA and CDR2 is SQIVND in the germline V gene (reference sequence). Trimming shortened V by 5 bases and J by 0 bases, and 11 bases separated the two germline ends. CDR3 region: CASSVIGGSYEQYF. The CDR3 nucleotides are TGTGCCAGTAGTGTGATAGGGGGCTCCTACGAGCAGTACTTC. The full variable domain, in which reference TRBV19 and TRBJ2-7 provide the parts outside the CDR3, is DGGITQSPKYLFRKEGQNVTLSCEQNLNHDAMYWYRQDPGQGLRLIYYSQIVNDFQKGDIAEGYSVSREKKESFPLTVTSAQKNPTAFYLCASSVIGGSYEQYFGPGTRLTVT.

The V call is TRBV7-2, the J call TRBJ1-5; 9 nucleotides match TRBD1. The CDR3 runs to 17 residues. V was pared by 1 base and J by 1 base, with 5 bases of the junction left unmatched. CDR1 and CDR2 from the germline V gene are SGHTA and FQGNSA. In DNA, the CDR3 is TGTGCCAGCAGCTTAGTTGGGACAGGGTGGAGCAATCAGCCCCAGCATTTT. Its protein product is CASSLVGTGWSNQPQHF.

In its sample, this clonotype was seen a few times. The J gene is TRBJ2-5, the V gene TRBV20-1; D not resolved. CDR3 length equals 13 residues. CDR1 and CDR2 (germline): DFQATT, SNEGSKA (reference sequence). The V end was cut by 3 bases, the J end by 5 bases, with 13 bases between. The CDR3 coding sequence is TGCAGTGCTAGTGCCTACCTCGGGGAGACCCAGTACTTC. Protein sequence: CSASAYLGETQYF.

This clonotype has only a few counts. The chain couples TRBV20-1 to TRBJ2-1; TRBD1 agrees at 9 bases. Unmatched junction bases numbered 13, after V lost 5 bases and J lost 5 bases. Looked up from germline, CDR1 is DFQATT and CDR2 is SNEGSKA (reference sequence). The CDR3 spans 16 residues. This CDR3 reads CSAVNSGTGQNNEQFF. DNA for the CDR3: TGCAGTGCTGTTAACTCCGGGACAGGGCAGAACAATGAGCAGTTCTTC.

This clonotype was counted between two and nine times. CDR3 residues: CSVAGTSGARGETQYF. The CDR3, as DNA: TGCAGCGTCGCCGGGACTAGCGGGGCCCGGGGGGAGACCCAGTACTTC. This sequence joins TRBV29-1 and TRBJ2-5, with 13 bases fitting TRBD2. Germline V CDR1 and CDR2: SQVTM, ANQGSEA. The CDR3 consists of 16 residues. Trimming at V came to 6 bases and at J to 5 bases, leaving 12 bases not matched to a gene.

This clonotype was observed a few times. This chain links TRBV20-1 with TRBJ2-4; D gene uncertain. This CDR3 is built from 15 residues. Trimming cost V 4 bases and J 0 bases, with 13 bases left between them. Germline CDR1 reads DFQATT; CDR2 reads SNEGSKA (reference sequence). The CDR3 nucleotides are TGCAGTGCTATAAGTAGTTCCCGAGCCAAAAACATTCAGTACTTC. Its translation: CSAISSSRAKNIQYF.

This clonotype was seen a handful of times. The chain recombines TRBV6-5 with TRBJ2-5; possibly TRBD2 for D (5 bases). The CDR3 is 14 amino acids. Germline-derived CDR1 and CDR2 are MNHEY and SVGAGI. Trimming took 0 bases from V and 1 from J, leaving 6 bases between them. The CDR3 sequence: CASSYSTTQETQYF. The CDR3 nucleotides read TGTGCCAGCAGTTACTCGACTACCCAAGAGACCCAGTACTTC.

The rearrangement uses TRBV18 and TRBJ1-2; weak D call: TRBD1 (6 bases). V was trimmed by 6 bases and J by 4 bases, leaving 15 bases between them. CDR1 is KGHSH and CDR2 is LQKENI in the germline V gene. The CDR3 length is 14 residues. The CDR3 sequence is CASSNRQAPYGYTF. Here the CDR3 DNA reads TGTGCCAGCTCGAACCGACAGGCTCCCTATGGCTACACCTTC.

The sample holds a few counts of this clonotype. V gene TRBV9 combines with J gene TRBJ2-1; TRBD1 is a possible D gene (6 bases). V was pared by 4 bases and J by 5 bases, with 16 bases between. This CDR3 has 15 amino acids. The germline gives CDR1 SGDLS, CDR2 YYNGEE. CDR3 in amino acids: CASSPGTNLNNEQFF. Here the CDR3 DNA reads TGTGCCAGCAGCCCCGGGACAAACCTTAACAATGAGCAGTTCTTC.

The chain carries TRBV7-9 and TRBJ2-1; D is undetermined. Deletions cut 5 bases from V and 7 bases from J, with 12 bases between. Germline-derived CDR1 and CDR2 are SEHNR and FQNEAQ (reference sequence). The CDR3 runs to 13 residues. CDR3 region: CASSLPQVNEQFF. The CDR3 bases are TGTGCCAGCAGCCTCCCCCAGGTAAATGAGCAGTTCTTC.

This clonotype showed up just a few times. The chain combines TRBV20-1 with TRBJ1-1, with a possible D match to TRBD1 (5 bases). The CDR3 runs 15 residues. V shed 4 bases and J shed 2 bases, with 17 bases lying between them. Germline V gives CDR1 DFQATT, CDR2 SNEGSKA (reference sequence). In nucleotides, the CDR3 is TGCAGTGCTATCAGGGCCAGCCCGCCCAACACTGAAGCTTTCTTT. This sequence encodes CSAIRASPPNTEAFF.

This clonotype was seen many times. A read error may produce the germline difference seen at one junction end. This chain links TRBV12-3 or TRBV12-4 with TRBJ2-1; D is uncertain. This CDR3 is built from 12 residues. CDR3 sequence (DNA): TGTGCCAGCCGTTTTGGGTACAATGAGCAGTTCTTC. This translates into CASRFGYNEQFF.

The DNA for the CDR3 is TGCGCCAGCAGGGCCGGGACAGAATTGGCGAATGAAAAACTGTTTTTT. This codes for CASRAGTELANEKLFF. The rearrangement links TRBV5-1 to TRBJ1-4, with 7 bases identical to TRBD1. Trimming took 5 bases from V and 5 from J; bases not matched to a gene: 12. Germline V gene sequence: CDR1 SGHRS, CDR2 YFSETQ. The CDR3 sequence is 16 residues long.

The rearrangement uses TRBV29-1 and TRBJ1-2; D is possibly TRBD1 (5 bases). CDR3 size: 13 residues. Germline CDR1 and CDR2: SQVTM and ANQGSEA. V dropped 3 bases and J dropped 4 bases, with 12 bases sitting between them. The CDR3 region is CSVDPQASYGYTF. The CDR3 DNA reads as TGCAGCGTTGACCCACAGGCGTCCTATGGCTACACCTTC.

This clonotype has a handful of counts. The chain carries TRBV6-5 and TRBJ1-6, with a tentative D call TRBD1 (6 bases). CDR3 length: 18 amino acids. Trimming cost V 2 bases and J 4 bases, with 18 bases left between them. Germline CDR1 and CDR2: MNHEY and SVGAGI. The CDR3 bases are TGTGCCAGCAGTTACGGGCAGGGGCCAGCCTCGTATAATTCACCCCTCCACTTT. This translates into CASSYGQGPASYNSPLHF.

This clonotype has only a few counts. The chain couples TRBV24-1 to TRBJ2-3; TRBD2 matches 7 bases. Germline CDR1 reads KGHDR; CDR2 reads SFDVKD. The CDR3 runs to 15 residues. V lost 5 bases to trimming and J lost 2 bases; unmatched junction nucleotides: 6. The CDR3 DNA is TGTGCCACCAGTGCGGCGGGAGATCCCACAGATACGCAGTATTTT. Translation: CATSAAGDPTDTQYF.

The rearrangement links TRBV29-1 to TRBJ1-2; TRBD1 aligns across 7 bases. The ends lost 4 bases at V and 8 bases at J; junction bases unmatched: 7. The germline V gene has CDR1 SQVTM and CDR2 ANQGSEA. The CDR3 contains 12 residues. CDR3 sequence (DNA): TGCAGCGTTGGAGGGGGCGCTTTCGGCTACACCTTC. Its protein is CSVGGGAFGYTF.

The chain uses TRBV29-1 and TRBJ1-1; weak D call: TRBD1 (5 bases). V gave up 1 base and J gave up 4 bases, with 19 bases separating them. There are 16 residues in the CDR3. Looked up from germline, CDR1 is SQVTM and CDR2 is ANQGSEA. CDR3: CSVEVVPGAGSTEAFF. The CDR3 DNA is TGCAGCGTTGAAGTAGTTCCTGGGGCGGGCAGCACTGAAGCTTTCTTT.

V gene TRBV2 combines with J gene TRBJ2-3; 9 bases are shared with TRBD1. Germline trimming cut 5 bases from V and 6 bases from J; bases unmatched to any gene: 6. The CDR3 runs 14 residues. The germline V gene has CDR1 SNHLY and CDR2 FYNNEI. CDR3 bases: TGTGCCAGCAGTATGGGACAGGGATACGATACGCAGTATTTT. Its translation: CASSMGQGYDTQYF. Full variable domain (outside the CDR3, taken from reference TRBV2 and TRBJ2-3): EPEVTQTPSHQVTQMGQEVILRCVPISNHLYFYWYRQILGQKVEFLVSFYNNEISEKSEIFDDQFSVERPDGSNFTLKIRSTKLEDSAMYFCASSMGQGYDTQYFGPGTRLTVL.

The rearrangement uses TRBV12-3 or TRBV12-4 and TRBJ1-4; D is unclear. This CDR3 is built from 16 residues. The V and J ends lost 5 bases and 5 bases respectively, with 18 bases between them. The CDR3 here is CASSAGTVPRNEKLFF. The CDR3 DNA reads as TGTGCCAGCAGTGCAGGCACGGTCCCTAGAAATGAAAAACTGTTTTTT.

This chain joins TRBV29-1 and TRBJ1-2; possibly TRBD1 for D (6 bases). Germline loops: CDR1 SQVTM, CDR2 ANQGSEA. Trimming cost V 3 bases and J 2 bases, with 13 bases left between them. The CDR3 runs 14 residues. The chain's CDR3 is CSVDRARGNYGYTF. The CDR3 DNA is TGCAGCGTTGATAGGGCCAGGGGAAACTATGGCTACACCTTC.

This clonotype was seen a handful of times. The chain joins TRBV20-1 to TRBJ2-2; 7 bases are shared with TRBD2. V gave up 6 bases and J gave up 0 bases; unmatched junction bases: 4. Germline V gene data show CDR1 as DFQATT and CDR2 as SNEGSKA (reference sequence). CDR3 length equals 14 residues. CDR3 DNA sequence: TGCAGTGCCTCAGCGGGATCGAACACCGGGGAGCTGTTTTTT. The encoded protein is CSASAGSNTGELFF.

This clonotype was seen a handful of times. This rearrangement joins TRBV7-9 to TRBJ2-7; 7 bases fit TRBD2. CDR1 is SEHNR, CDR2 FQNEAQ, per germline (reference sequence). This CDR3 comprises 16 residues. J lost 3 bases, V lost 1 base, and 9 bases had no gene match. CDR3 region: CASSLGWGRGDYEQYF. CDR3 nucleotide sequence: TGTGCCAGCAGCTTAGGATGGGGACGGGGGGACTACGAGCAGTACTTC. The full variable domain, in which reference TRBV7-9 and TRBJ2-7 provide the parts outside the CDR3, is DTGVSQNPRHKITKRGQNVTFRCDPISEHNRLYWYRQTLGQGPEFLTYFQNEAQLEKSRLLSDRFSAERPKGSFSTLEIQRTEQGDSAMYLCASSLGWGRGDYEQYFGPGTRLTVT.

The chain has TRBV3-1 and TRBJ2-7; possible D gene TRBD2, 5 bases. The CDR3 length is 12 residues. V lost 4 bases to trimming and J lost 5 bases, with 9 bases between them. Germline CDR1 reads LGHDT; CDR2 reads YNNKEL (reference sequence). CDR3 amino acids: CASSPRTDEQYF. In DNA, the CDR3 is TGTGCCAGCAGCCCCCGGACTGACGAGCAGTACTTC.

This chain connects TRBV13 to TRBJ2-7, with D unresolved. The germline gives CDR1 PRHDT, CDR2 FYEKMQ (reference sequence). Deletions cut 2 bases from V and 2 bases from J, with 7 bases between. The length of the CDR3 is 13 residues. CDR3 sequence reads: CASSLFRTYEQYF. As DNA, the CDR3 is TGTGCCAGCAGCTTATTTCGGACCTACGAGCAGTACTTC.

V usage is TRBV20-1 and J usage is TRBJ2-7; no clear D. Germline CDR1 is DFQATT and CDR2 is SNEGSKA (reference sequence). Trimming took 6 bases from V and 1 from J, leaving 16 bases between them. CDR3 size: 14 residues. The CDR3 protein is CSATYPPPSYEQYF. CDR3 sequence (DNA): TGCAGTGCGACCTATCCCCCCCCATCCTACGAGCAGTACTTC.